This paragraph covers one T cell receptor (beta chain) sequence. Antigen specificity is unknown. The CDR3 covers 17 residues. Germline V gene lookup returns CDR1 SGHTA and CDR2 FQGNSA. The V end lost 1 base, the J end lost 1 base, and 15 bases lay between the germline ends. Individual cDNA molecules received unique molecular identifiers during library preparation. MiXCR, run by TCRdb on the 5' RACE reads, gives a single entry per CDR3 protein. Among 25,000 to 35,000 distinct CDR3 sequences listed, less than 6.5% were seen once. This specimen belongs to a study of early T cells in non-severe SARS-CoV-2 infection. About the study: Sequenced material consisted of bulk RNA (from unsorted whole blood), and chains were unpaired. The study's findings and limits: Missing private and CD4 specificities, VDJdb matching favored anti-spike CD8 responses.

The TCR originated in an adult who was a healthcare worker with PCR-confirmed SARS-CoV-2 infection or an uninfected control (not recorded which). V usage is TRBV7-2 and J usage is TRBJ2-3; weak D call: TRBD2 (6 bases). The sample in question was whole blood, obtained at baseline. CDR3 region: CASSLGVWRDRTDTQYF. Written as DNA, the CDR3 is TGTGCCAGCAGCTTAGGAGTCTGGCGGGATCGCACAGATACGCAGTATTTT.